The present T cell receptor beta chain was sequenced within a study of blood T cell repertoires in COVID-19. Method: immunoSEQ multiplex PCR; TCRdb's copy keeps in-frame clones and lacks some. This sample has 200,000 or so clones, with over 75% found just once. Those enrolled in Seattle joined during active infection and were followed longitudinally afterward. V was pared by 6 bases and J by 0 bases, with 7 bases of the junction left unmatched. CDR3 length: 16 residues. Germline values: CDR1 MGHDK, CDR2 SYGVNS. The receptor was isolated from a person aged 65-85 years with COVID-19, enrolled during active disease. J is TRBJ2-3 and V is TRBV25-1; 9 nucleotides line up with TRBD2. The sequencing sample was made of peripheral blood. CDR3 coding DNA: TGTGCCAGCAGCGCTGGACTAGCGCTTAGCACAGATACGCAGTATTTT. It encodes CASSAGLALSTDTQYF.